The T cell receptor (beta chain) under discussion was sequenced for a study of blood T cell repertoires in COVID-19. This clone was detected only a few times. Generated by immunoSEQ multiplex PCR, the TCRdb table keeps only in-frame clones and is missing some. The sample lists a few hundred thousand clones, 88% occurring once. Germline CDR1 reads SGHVS; CDR2 reads FNYEAQ. This CDR3 has 14 amino acids. Deletions cut 1 base from V and 1 base from J, with 7 bases between. This chain uses TRBV7-6 with TRBJ1-1; the D gene is possibly TRBD1 (5 bases). Specimen: PBMCs or T cells enriched from blood (not recorded which). The sequence derives from a woman aged 30 to 39 who had recovered from COVID-19. CDR3 loop: CASSLGGGNTEAFF. In nucleotides, the CDR3 is TGTGCCAGCAGCTTAGGGGGGGGGAACACTGAAGCTTTCTTT.